What follows are 21 T cell receptor beta chains derived from one specimen sequenced in a study of blood T cell repertoires in COVID-19 (TCRdb year 2020). Library method: the immunoSEQ multiplex PCR assay. TCRdb obtained this table from immuneACCESS and retained in-frame rearrangements with V and J assigned. These tables miss some clones; where compared with another copy, unresolved V genes account for less than half of the shortfall, and the remainder is unexplained. The sample profile shows approximately 36,000 clones; around 84% of them were found once. The leading ten clones occupy roughly 1.7% of the sample. Material for sequencing was peripheral blood. These receptors originate from a man aged 55-75 years with COVID-19, enrolled during active disease.

This chain uses TRBV3-1 (or the pseudogene TRBV3-2) with TRBJ2-5, with D uncertain. The V end was cut by 1 base, the J end by 7 bases, with 7 bases between. This CDR3 comprises 12 residues. Germline assignment: CDR1 LGHDT and CDR2 YNNKEL (reference sequence). CDR3 bases: TGTGCCAGCAGCCAAGTGGAGAGGACCCAGTACTTC. It yields the protein CASSQVERTQYF.

J is TRBJ1-1 and V is TRBV5-1, with D perhaps matching TRBD1 (5 bases). This CDR3 spans 14 amino acids. The V gene's germline CDR1 is SGHRS and CDR2 YFSETQ. V lost 4 bases to trimming and J lost 4 bases, with 14 bases between them. In DNA, the CDR3 is TGCGCCAGCAGCCCGAGGGTCGGGGGCACTGAAGCTTTCTTT. Its protein product is CASSPRVGGTEAFF.

This clone was seen once. The rearrangement uses TRBV7-9 and TRBJ1-2; a weak D match, TRBD1 (5 bases). Germline CDR1 reads SEHNR; CDR2 reads FQNEAQ (reference sequence). V gave up 5 bases and J gave up 12 bases, with 16 bases separating them. This CDR3 spans 12 amino acids. The CDR3: CASSRGTTGDTF. The CDR3 nucleotides read TGTGCCAGCAGCCGGGGAACAACGGGGGACACCTTC.

This clone occurred a few times. The gene calls are TRBV10-2 and TRBJ1-2; 10 nucleotides align to TRBD1. V lost 0 bases, J lost 2 bases, and 6 bases stayed unmatched. The CDR3 covers 17 residues. Per the germline V gene, CDR1 is WSHSY and CDR2 is SAAADI. In DNA, the CDR3 is TGCGCCAGCAGTGAGTCCAGGGGGGACAGGGGAAACTATGGCTACACCTTC. It specifies CASSESRGDRGNYGYTF.

This chain connects TRBV4-2 to TRBJ2-7, with 7 bases lining up with TRBD2. Germline CDR1 is LGHNA and CDR2 is YNFKEQ. V lost 4 bases to trimming and J lost 4 bases; unmatched junction nucleotides: 10. This CDR3 spans 15 amino acids. The CDR3 bases are TGTGCCAGCAGCCCTGAGGGCGGGAGTTCTTACGAGCAGTACTTC. This encodes CASSPEGGSSYEQYF.

In this sample, this clone turned up a few times. The CDR3 loop is CASRGSRNTIYF. CDR3 nucleotides: TGTGCCAGTAGGGGCAGCCGAAACACCATATATTTT. The chain joins TRBV19 to TRBJ1-3, with D unresolved. Germline V gene data show CDR1 as LNHDA and CDR2 as SQIVND (reference sequence). V was shortened by 6 bases and J by 5 bases, with 8 bases between the two germline ends. The CDR3 is made up of 12 amino acids.

The genes are TRBV6-5 and TRBJ1-5, with D tentatively TRBD1 (6 bases). Trimming left V 6 bases short and J 1 base short, with 13 bases between. Per germline, CDR1 MNHEY and CDR2 SVGAGI. CDR3 length: 15 amino acids. The CDR3: CASSLQGLSNQPQHF. The CDR3 DNA sequence: TGTGCCAGCAGCCTGCAGGGGTTGAGCAATCAGCCCCAGCATTTT.

This rearrangement joins TRBV4-1 to TRBJ2-1; TRBD2 might be the D (6 bases). The CDR3 totals 15 residues. Trimming shortened V by 1 base and J by 10 bases, and 17 bases separated the two germline ends. CDR1 is MGHRA and CDR2 is YSYEKL in the germline V gene. CDR3 in DNA: TGCGCCAGCAGCCAAGGACGGGGAGGTGGGCGCGAGCAGTTCTTC. Translating gives CASSQGRGGGREQFF.

This clone was seen only a few times. This sequence joins TRBV27 and TRBJ1-4; D remains ambiguous. The germline gives CDR1 MNHEY, CDR2 SMNVEV (reference sequence). The CDR3 loop spans 13 amino acids. V shed 6 bases and J shed 3 bases, with 8 bases lying between them. The CDR3 DNA reads TGTGCCAGCAGGCCCGGGGCTAATGAAAAACTGTTTTTT. Translated, it gives CASRPGANEKLFF.

This chain links TRBV5-4 with TRBJ2-3; D perhaps matches TRBD2 (6 bases). Trimming removed 5 bases from V and 2 bases from J, with 12 bases in between. Germline CDR1 and CDR2: SGHNT and YYREEE (reference sequence). This CDR3 has 14 amino acids. CDR3 residues: CASRSGGNTDTQYF. The CDR3 DNA reads TGTGCCAGCAGATCGGGCGGGAACACAGATACGCAGTATTTT.

This chain joins TRBV7-2 and TRBJ1-4; no firm D call. The V gene's germline CDR1 is SGHTA and CDR2 FQGNSA. V gave up 3 bases and J gave up 5 bases, with 4 bases separating them. This CDR3 comprises 12 residues. CDR3 nucleotides: TGTGCCAGCAGCTTCCTCAATGAAAAACTGTTTTTT. Its translation: CASSFLNEKLFF.

The chain combines TRBV4-2 with TRBJ2-7; D is uncertain. V lost 1 base and J 4 bases, leaving 14 bases between the germline ends. The germline gives CDR1 LGHNA, CDR2 YNFKEQ. The CDR3 consists of 15 residues. The chain's CDR3 is CASSQGSRNGYEQYF. CDR3 DNA: TGTGCCAGCAGCCAAGGGAGCCGGAACGGATACGAGCAGTACTTC.

This chain uses TRBV7-6 with TRBJ1-2, with 7 nucleotides matching TRBD1. CDR3 size: 15 residues. V lost 4 bases to trimming and J lost 6 bases; unmatched junction nucleotides: 11. Germline assignment: CDR1 SGHVS and CDR2 FNYEAQ. The CDR3 reads CASSSRQGIRDGYTF. DNA for the CDR3: TGTGCCAGCAGCTCGAGACAGGGCATTCGAGATGGCTACACCTTC.

As DNA, the CDR3 is TGTGCCAGCACCCGGACAGGGTACAATGAGCAGTTCTTC. Its translation: CASTRTGYNEQFF. V and J are TRBV5-4 and TRBJ2-1, with 8 bases lining up with TRBD1. The CDR3 has 13 amino acids. Trimming removed 6 bases from V and 4 bases from J; junction bases left unmatched: 3. Germline V CDR1 and CDR2: SGHNT, YYREEE (reference sequence).

The CDR3 region is CASSLDRVRTYEQYF. The CDR3 DNA reads TGTGCCAGCAGCTTGGACAGGGTACGAACCTACGAGCAGTACTTC. The V call is TRBV11-2, the J call TRBJ2-7; TRBD1 agrees at 8 bases. Germline-derived CDR1 and CDR2 are SGHAT and FQNNGV. V was clipped by 3 bases and J by 2 bases; unmatched bases: 6. The CDR3 covers 15 residues.

This chain joins TRBV25-1 and TRBJ2-2, with 9 bases identical to TRBD1. CDR3 length equals 15 residues. Germline CDR1 MGHDK, CDR2 SYGVNS. After removal of 6 bases from V and 5 bases from J, the junction contained 7 bases not matched to a gene. CDR3: CASSAGTGRTGELFF. In DNA form, the CDR3 reads TGTGCCAGCAGCGCCGGGACAGGGAGAACCGGGGAGCTGTTTTTT.

The CDR3 is CASSPDTGEETQYF. The CDR3 coding sequence is TGTGCCAGCTCACCCGATACAGGGGAGGAGACCCAGTACTTC. This chain connects TRBV18 to TRBJ2-5; 7 bases match TRBD1. Germline V gene lookup returns CDR1 KGHSH and CDR2 LQKENI. This CDR3 has 14 amino acids. The V segment lost 3 bases and the J segment 5 bases; nucleotides outside the gene matches: 6.

V is TRBV4-2 and J is TRBJ1-3; tentatively, D is TRBD1 (6 bases). CDR3 length: 16 residues. Germline V gives CDR1 LGHNA, CDR2 YNFKEQ. Trimming pared 1 base from V and 4 bases from J, leaving 14 bases between. The CDR3 nucleotides are TGTGCCAGCAGCCAAGTGAGAGTACAGGGAGGAAACACCATATATTTT. As protein: CASSQVRVQGGNTIYF.

This chain links TRBV21-1 with TRBJ1-5; no DNA check was done on the table's D call, TRBD1. TRBV21-1 is described as a pseudogene. The CDR3 has 20 residues. The CDR3 reads CASSIKAGTGGADGNQPQHF. In DNA, the CDR3 is TGTGCCAGCAGCATCAAAGCCGGGACAGGGGGCGCAGATGGCAATCAGCCCCAGCATTTT.

The chain combines TRBV27 with TRBJ2-7; 12 nucleotides agree with TRBD2. V trimming: 3 bases; J trimming: 4 bases; junction bases outside the gene matches: 7. CDR3 length: 16 amino acids. Germline V gene data show CDR1 as MNHEY and CDR2 as SMNVEV (reference sequence). CDR3: CASSFLRLAGDYEQYF. The CDR3 nucleotides are TGTGCCAGCAGTTTTCTTCGACTAGCGGGAGATTACGAGCAGTACTTC.

This chain links TRBV6-1 with TRBJ1-1; 7 bases are shared with TRBD1. Germline CDR1 is MNHNS and CDR2 is SASEGT. The CDR3 sequence is 14 residues long. V shed 2 bases, J shed 2 bases, and the junction held 2 bases outside the gene matches. CDR3 amino acids: CASSERDRNTEAFF. The CDR3 DNA sequence: TGTGCCAGCAGTGAACGGGACAGAAACACTGAAGCTTTCTTT.